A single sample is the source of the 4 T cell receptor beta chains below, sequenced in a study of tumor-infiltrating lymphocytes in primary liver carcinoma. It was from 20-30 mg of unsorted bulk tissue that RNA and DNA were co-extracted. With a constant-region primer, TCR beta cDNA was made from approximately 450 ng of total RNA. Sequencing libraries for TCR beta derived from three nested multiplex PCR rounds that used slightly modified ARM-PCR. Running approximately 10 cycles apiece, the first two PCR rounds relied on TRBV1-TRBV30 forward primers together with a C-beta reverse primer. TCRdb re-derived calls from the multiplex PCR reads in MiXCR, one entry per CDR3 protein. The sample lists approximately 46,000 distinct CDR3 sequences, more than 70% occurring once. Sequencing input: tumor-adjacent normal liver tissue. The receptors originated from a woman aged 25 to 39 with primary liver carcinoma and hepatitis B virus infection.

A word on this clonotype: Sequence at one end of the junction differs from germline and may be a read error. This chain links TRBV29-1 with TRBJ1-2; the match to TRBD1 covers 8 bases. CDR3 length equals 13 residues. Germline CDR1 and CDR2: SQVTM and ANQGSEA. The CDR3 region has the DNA TGCAGCGCAGGGACAGGAGCTAACTATGGCTACTCCTTC. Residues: CSAGTGANYGYSF. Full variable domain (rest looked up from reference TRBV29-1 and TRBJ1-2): SAVISQKPSRDICQRGTSLTIQCQVDSQVTMMFWYRQQPGQSLTLIATANQGSEATYESGFVIDKFPISRPNLTFSTLTVSNMSPEDSSIYLCSAGTGANYGYSFGSGTRLTVV.

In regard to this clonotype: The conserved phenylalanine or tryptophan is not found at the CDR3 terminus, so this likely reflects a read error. Written as DNA, the CDR3 is TGCAGCGTTGGAGGCAGTAGCTCCTACGAGCAGTACTCC. Protein: CSVGGSSSYEQYS. V gene TRBV29-1 combines with J gene TRBJ2-7, with unresolved D. With 4 bases removed from V and 0 bases from J, the gap between germline ends came to 10 bases. This CDR3 has 13 residues. Per the germline V gene, CDR1 is SQVTM and CDR2 is ANQGSEA.

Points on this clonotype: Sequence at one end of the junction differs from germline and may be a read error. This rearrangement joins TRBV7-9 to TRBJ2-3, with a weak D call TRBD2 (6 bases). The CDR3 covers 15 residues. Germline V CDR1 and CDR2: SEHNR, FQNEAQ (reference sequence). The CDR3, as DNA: TGTGCCAGCAGCTTTGCGGCAACTAGCATAGATACGCATGATTTT. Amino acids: CASSFAATSIDTHDF.

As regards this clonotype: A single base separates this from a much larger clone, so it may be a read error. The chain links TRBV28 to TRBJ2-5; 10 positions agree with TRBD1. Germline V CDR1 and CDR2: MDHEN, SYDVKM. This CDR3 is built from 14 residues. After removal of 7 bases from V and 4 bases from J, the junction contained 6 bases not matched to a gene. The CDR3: CASNNRDRGETQYF. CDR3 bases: TGTGCCAGCAATAACCGGGACAGGGGAGAGACCCAGTACTTC.